This T cell receptor (beta chain) derives from a study of T cells after yellow fever vaccination. Study in general: The fractions with low cell numbers were processed using SMART-Seq v4 Ultra Low Input.

Germline lookup yields CDR1 SEHNR and CDR2 FQNEAQ (reference sequence). The V gene lost 4 bases and the J gene lost 2 bases, with 17 bases spanning the gap. The length of the CDR3 is 16 residues. This clonotype came up a few times. For TCR, cDNA came from 5'RACE template switching, which added a universal primer site and UMIs. Via MiXCR, TCRdb re-called the 5' RACE reads, giving one row per CDR3 protein. Of about 94,000 distinct CDR3 sequences in the sample, roughly 8.2% were seen once. General observations from the study: Shared CD4/CD8 clonotypes were a small share, likely from convergent recombination. Most clones from primary vaccination were detected again post-booster (approximately 96% CD4, 88% CD8).

This clonotype originated in a man aged 18 to 35 who received the YFV17D yellow fever vaccine. This chain connects TRBV7-9 to TRBJ1-1, with no clear D. The input for sequencing was CD8+ T cells not binding an NS4B(214-222) dextramer, sorted from PBMCs, taken less than 18 days after the first yellow fever vaccination. DNA for the CDR3: TGTGCCAGCAGCTCGTTCCGGCAGGCAATCAACACTGAAGCTTTCTTT. Translating gives CASSSFRQAINTEAFF.